This entry lists 17 T cell receptor beta chains sequenced from one sample in a study of PD-1 blockade in classical Hodgkin lymphoma. No patient escaped relapse after autologous stem cell transplantation, and brentuximab vedotin exposure varied. Sequencing was performed with immunoSEQ multiplex PCR; in TCRdb, only in-frame clones are kept and a portion is missing. The sample carries tens of thousands of clones, around two thirds recorded once. The sequencing used peripheral blood mononuclear cells (PBMCs), collected at baseline. The receptors here all came from a human donor with classical Hodgkin lymphoma.

The CDR3 DNA reads TGTGCCAGTAGTATAGGGGTGCGGGTATCGGGCGATGAGCAGTTCTTC. The encoded protein is CASSIGVRVSGDEQFF. This chain links TRBV19 with TRBJ2-1; D might be TRBD2 (5 bases). This CDR3 has 16 residues. V lost 1 base and J lost 8, with 18 bases in between. Germline values: CDR1 LNHDA, CDR2 SQIVND (reference sequence).

The J gene is TRBJ2-1, the V gene TRBV7-9; D is unclear. The germline V gene encodes CDR1 SEHNR and CDR2 FQNEAQ (reference sequence). Trimming stripped 3 bases from V and 4 bases from J, with 7 bases between. The CDR3 consists of 13 residues. The CDR3 loop is CASSLVGYNEQFF. For the CDR3, the DNA is TGTGCCAGCAGCTTGGTCGGTTACAATGAGCAGTTCTTC.

V is TRBV28 and J is TRBJ2-1; D unclear. The germline gives CDR1 MDHEN, CDR2 SYDVKM. Trimming removed 5 bases from V and 9 bases from J, with 11 bases in between. The length of the CDR3 is 12 residues. This CDR3 is CASSPPGVEQFF. CDR3 nucleotides: TGTGCCAGCAGTCCGCCCGGAGTTGAGCAGTTCTTC.

The rearrangement links TRBV5-6 to TRBJ2-1; D ambiguous. The CDR3 is 13 amino acids. Germline V gives CDR1 SGHDT, CDR2 YYEEEE. Trimming removed 0 bases at V and 12 bases at J, with 13 bases between. CDR3 loop: CASSLAWVSGQFF. The CDR3 DNA sequence: TGTGCCAGCAGCTTGGCCTGGGTATCGGGGCAGTTCTTC.

V usage is TRBV7-9 and J usage is TRBJ2-1; D is perhaps TRBD1 (5 bases). Germline lookup yields CDR1 SEHNR and CDR2 FQNEAQ (reference sequence). V was clipped by 3 bases and J by 8 bases, with 11 bases between them. This CDR3 comprises 13 residues. CDR3 amino acids: CASSLLGADEQFF. The CDR3 nucleotides are TGTGCCAGCAGCTTGTTAGGGGCGGATGAGCAGTTCTTC.

The J gene is TRBJ2-3, the V gene TRBV18; D might be TRBD2 (6 bases). This CDR3 region has 19 residues. With 0 bases removed from V and 6 bases from J, the gap between germline ends came to 25 bases. Germline loops: CDR1 KGHSH, CDR2 LQKENI. For the CDR3, the DNA is TGTGCCAGCTCACCACCCCGGGACTTCACCCAGGGCCTGGGCGATACGCAGTATTTT. Its protein is CASSPPRDFTQGLGDTQYF.

The V and J genes are TRBV29-1 and TRBJ2-3; D unresolved. The CDR3 runs to 10 residues. The germline V gene has CDR1 SQVTM and CDR2 ANQGSEA. The V end was cut by 7 bases, the J end by 2 bases, with 4 bases between. This CDR3 is CSGHTDTQYF. The CDR3 nucleotides read TGCAGCGGCCACACAGATACGCAGTATTTT.

This chain connects TRBV7-6 to TRBJ2-3; TRBD2 agrees at 10 bases. Germline V gene sequence: CDR1 SGHVS, CDR2 FNYEAQ. After removal of 5 bases from V and 3 bases from J, the junction contained 5 bases not matched to a gene. This CDR3 is 15 amino acids long. The CDR3 spells CASSEGLAETDTQYF. In nucleotides, the CDR3 is TGTGCCAGCAGCGAAGGACTAGCGGAAACAGATACGCAGTATTTT.

The table lists this clone with a count of one. The chain employs TRBV7-9 and TRBJ1-2; tentative D call: TRBD1 (5 bases). The germline gives CDR1 SEHNR, CDR2 FQNEAQ (reference sequence). Trimming removed 3 bases at V and 4 bases at J, with 9 bases between. This CDR3 is 13 amino acids long. The DNA of the CDR3 is TGTGCCAGCAGCTTGGGGGAAGGCTATGGCTACACCTTC. Residues: CASSLGEGYGYTF.

The chain has TRBV29-1 and TRBJ1-4; possibly TRBD1 for D (5 bases). With 8 bases removed from V and 5 bases from J, the gap between germline ends came to 15 bases. Per the germline V gene, CDR1 is SQVTM and CDR2 is ANQGSEA. There are 13 residues in the CDR3. CDR3 sequence reads: CSSLGGVNEKLFF. Here the CDR3 DNA reads TGCAGCTCCCTGGGGGGGGTGAATGAAAAACTGTTTTTT.

The rearrangement joins TRBV5-4 to TRBJ1-1; D not certain. The CDR3 is 14 amino acids. Between the trimmed V and J ends, which lost 0 bases and 3 bases, there was a span of 9 bases. Germline V gene sequence: CDR1 SGHNT, CDR2 YYREEE (reference sequence). Here the CDR3 reads CASSLGQLHTEAFF. CDR3 nucleotides: TGTGCCAGCAGCTTGGGCCAGCTCCACACTGAAGCTTTCTTT.

This rearrangement joins TRBV29-1 to TRBJ1-2; no firm D call. This CDR3 spans 15 amino acids. V was pared by 0 bases and J by 0 bases, with 11 bases between. Germline lookup yields CDR1 SQVTM and CDR2 ANQGSEA. In DNA form, the CDR3 reads TGCAGCGTTGAAGATGTTGGGGAGACTAACTATGGCTACACCTTC. Amino acid sequence: CSVEDVGETNYGYTF. Combining the CDR3 with reference TRBV29-1 and TRBJ1-2 gives the whole variable domain SAVISQKPSRDICQRGTSLTIQCQVDSQVTMMFWYRQQPGQSLTLIATANQGSEATYESGFVIDKFPISRPNLTFSTLTVSNMSPEDSSIYLCSVEDVGETNYGYTFGSGTRLTVV.

The chain employs TRBV28 and TRBJ2-7; no clear D. The CDR3 runs to 19 residues. Germline V CDR1 and CDR2: MDHEN, SYDVKM. The ends were cut back, 1 base at V and 0 bases at J, with 22 bases in the middle. The CDR3 is CASSLLASVVTESSYEQYF. The DNA for the CDR3 is TGTGCCAGCAGTTTATTGGCCTCCGTAGTTACCGAGAGCTCCTACGAGCAGTACTTC.

The gene calls are TRBV6-1 and TRBJ2-7, with a possible D match to TRBD1 (6 bases). CDR1 and CDR2 (germline): MNHNS, SASEGT. The CDR3 is 15 residues long. Trimming shortened V by 7 bases and J by 2 bases, and 18 bases separated the two germline ends. The CDR3 here is CASIGVSGVPYEQYF. In DNA, the CDR3 is TGTGCCAGCATCGGAGTCTCAGGGGTCCCCTACGAGCAGTACTTC.

The chain is built from TRBV7-9 and TRBJ2-5, with D uncertain. V lost 6 bases, J lost 5 bases, and 10 bases lay in between. This CDR3 region has 12 residues. Looked up from germline, CDR1 is SEHNR and CDR2 is FQNEAQ (reference sequence). CDR3 protein: CASRTNKETQYF. The CDR3 DNA sequence: TGTGCCAGCAGGACAAACAAGGAGACCCAGTACTTC.

The rearrangement uses TRBV7-3 and TRBJ2-1, with TRBD2 matching 9 bases. J was trimmed by 7 bases and V by 5 bases; bases with no gene match: 12. Looked up from germline, CDR1 is SGHTA and CDR2 is FQGTGA. The CDR3 spans 16 residues. The CDR3 protein is CASSPGSSGIRNEQFF. CDR3 nucleotides: TGTGCCAGCAGCCCCGGGTCTAGCGGGATAAGGAATGAGCAGTTCTTC. Full variable domain (rest looked up from reference TRBV7-3 and TRBJ2-1): GAGVSQTPSNKVTEKGKYVELRCDPISGHTALYWYRQSLGQGPEFLIYFQGTGAADDSGLPNDRFFAVRPEGSVSTLKIQRTERGDSAVYLCASSPGSSGIRNEQFFGPGTRLTVL.

The V and J genes are TRBV28 and TRBJ2-5; D might be TRBD1 (5 bases). Germline V CDR1 and CDR2: MDHEN, SYDVKM. The CDR3 has 16 amino acids. V lost 2 bases and J 6 bases, leaving 19 bases between the germline ends. CDR3 in DNA: TGTGCCAGCAGTTTAATTCTGGGGCCGCACCATAAGACCCAGTACTTC. It codes for CASSLILGPHHKTQYF.